This T cell receptor beta chain was observed in a study of beta chain features in type 1 diabetes. Regarding the study as a whole: When Type 1 diabetes patients were examined, their TCRB CDR3s proved moderately but significantly shorter in all four CD4+ subsets.

As concerns this clone: Its antigen is still unknown.

Investigators reverse transcribed all isolated RNA, so they sequenced expressed TCRB transcripts. The assay was immunoSEQ multiplex PCR, and TCRdb's table has in-frame clones only and misses some. The sample carries 250,000 to 300,000 clones, over 11% recorded once. Germline CDR1 SEHNR, CDR2 FQNEAQ (reference sequence). The CDR3 contains 15 residues. Trimming shortened V by 4 bases and J by 2 bases, and 15 bases separated the two germline ends. This clonotype originated in a man aged 25-45 years with type 1 diabetes. The rearrangement joins TRBV7-9 to TRBJ2-7, with D perhaps matching TRBD1 (5 bases). What was sequenced was naive CD4+ T cells from blood. CDR3 amino acids: CASSSRLREPYEQYF. The CDR3 coding sequence is TGTGCCAGCAGCTCCCGCCTCAGGGAACCCTACGAGCAGTACTTC.